This entry features one T cell receptor beta chain sequence. The antigen is undetermined. The data stem from a study of cytomegalovirus exposure and HLA in healthy donors. At the level of the study: An earlier analysis identified 117 million unique TCR beta sequences in 170 million or so T cells.

CDR1 is MDHEN, CDR2 SYDVKM, per germline. J gave up 7 bases and V 6 bases, and 6 bases lay outside the gene matches. The CDR3 extends over 14 amino acids. Primers included in the PCR were 60 Vbeta and 13 Jbeta primers. Generated by immunoSEQ multiplex PCR, the TCRdb table keeps only in-frame clones and is missing some. This table has about 83,000 clones, 81% appearing once. Study findings and constraints: Immune exposure data for these donors was limited to CMV serostatus. Equally common other TCR beta chains were less clonally expanded than HLA-associated ones, a later analysis found.

This receptor was identified in a woman younger than 45 in good health and CMV-seronegative. This chain uses TRBV28 with TRBJ1-4; TRBD1 agrees at 9 bases. Sample: PBMCs. CDR3 in amino acids: CASSRTGDGEKLFF. The DNA of the CDR3 is TGTGCCAGCAGCAGGACAGGGGACGGTGAAAAACTGTTTTTT.